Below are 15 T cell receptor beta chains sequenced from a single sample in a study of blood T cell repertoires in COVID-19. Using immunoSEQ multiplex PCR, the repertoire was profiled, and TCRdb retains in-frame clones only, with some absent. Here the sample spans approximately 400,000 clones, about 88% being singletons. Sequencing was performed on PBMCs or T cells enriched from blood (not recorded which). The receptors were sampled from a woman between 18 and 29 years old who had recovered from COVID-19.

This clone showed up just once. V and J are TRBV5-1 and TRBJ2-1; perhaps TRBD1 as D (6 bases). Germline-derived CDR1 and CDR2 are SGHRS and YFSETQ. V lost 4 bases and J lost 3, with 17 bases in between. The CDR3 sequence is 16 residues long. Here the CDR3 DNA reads TGCGCCAGCAGCATCGAACAGGGAGTAGGCTACAATGAGCAGTTCTTC. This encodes CASSIEQGVGYNEQFF.

The CDR3 spells CASSKRTGANTEAFF. DNA for the CDR3: TGCGCCAGCAGCAAAAGGACAGGGGCGAACACTGAAGCTTTCTTT. The chain recombines TRBV5-1 with TRBJ1-1, with TRBD1 matching over 9 bases. The germline V gene encodes CDR1 SGHRS and CDR2 YFSETQ. This CDR3 has 15 residues. Germline trimming cut 4 bases from V and 1 base from J; bases unmatched to any gene: 5.

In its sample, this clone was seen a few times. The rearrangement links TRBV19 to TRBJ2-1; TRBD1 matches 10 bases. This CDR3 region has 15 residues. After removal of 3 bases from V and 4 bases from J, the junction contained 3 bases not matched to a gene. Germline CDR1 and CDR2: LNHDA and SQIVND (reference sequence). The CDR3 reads CASSIPGQGYNEQFF. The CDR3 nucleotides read TGTGCCAGTAGTATCCCGGGACAGGGGTACAATGAGCAGTTCTTC. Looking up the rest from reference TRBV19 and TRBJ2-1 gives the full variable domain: DGGITQSPKYLFRKEGQNVTLSCEQNLNHDAMYWYRQDPGQGLRLIYYSQIVNDFQKGDIAEGYSVSREKKESFPLTVTSAQKNPTAFYLCASSIPGQGYNEQFFGPGTRLTVL.

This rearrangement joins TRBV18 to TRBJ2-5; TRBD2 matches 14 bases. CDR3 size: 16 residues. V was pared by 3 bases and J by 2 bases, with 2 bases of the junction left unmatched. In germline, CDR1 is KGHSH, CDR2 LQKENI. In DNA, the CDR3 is TGTGCCAGCTCACCGGGACTAGCGGGGGAGCAAGAGACCCAGTACTTC. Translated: CASSPGLAGEQETQYF. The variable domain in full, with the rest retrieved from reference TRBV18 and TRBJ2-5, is NAGVMQNPRHLVRRRGQEARLRCSPMKGHSHVYWYRQLPEEGLKFMVYLQKENIIDESGMPKERFSAEFPKEGPSILRIQQVVRGDSAAYFCASSPGLAGEQETQYFGPGTRLLVL.

The CDR3 spells CASSPGTGRVTGELFF. The CDR3 DNA follows: TGTGCCAGCAGCCCTGGGACAGGGCGGGTGACCGGGGAGCTGTTTTTT. This rearrangement joins TRBV11-3 to TRBJ2-2, with 9 bases identical to TRBD1. CDR3 length: 16 amino acids. Germline V gene data show CDR1 as SGHNT and CDR2 as YENEEA. Trimming took 5 bases from V and 5 from J; bases not matched to a gene: 9.

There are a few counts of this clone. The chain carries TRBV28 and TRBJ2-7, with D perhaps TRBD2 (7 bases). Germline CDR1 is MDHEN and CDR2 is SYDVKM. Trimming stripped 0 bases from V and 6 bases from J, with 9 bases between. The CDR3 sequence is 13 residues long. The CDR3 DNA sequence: TGTGCCAGCAGTTTATGGGGAGGGGGCGAGCAGTACTTC. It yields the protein CASSLWGGGEQYF.

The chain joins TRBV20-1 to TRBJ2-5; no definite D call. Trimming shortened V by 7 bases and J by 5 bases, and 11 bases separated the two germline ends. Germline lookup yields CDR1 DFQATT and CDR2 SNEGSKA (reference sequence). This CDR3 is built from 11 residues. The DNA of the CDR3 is TGCAGTGGTTGGTTCGGGGAGACCCAGTACTTC. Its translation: CSGWFGETQYF.

The CDR3 region is CARVTSQGGNTIYF. The DNA for the CDR3 is TGTGCCAGGGTGACATCGCAGGGCGGAAACACCATATATTTT. The chain carries TRBV6-5 and TRBJ1-3; tentative D call: TRBD1 (5 bases). Germline CDR1 MNHEY, CDR2 SVGAGI. The CDR3 contains 14 residues. V was pared by 9 bases and J by 4 bases, with 16 bases between.

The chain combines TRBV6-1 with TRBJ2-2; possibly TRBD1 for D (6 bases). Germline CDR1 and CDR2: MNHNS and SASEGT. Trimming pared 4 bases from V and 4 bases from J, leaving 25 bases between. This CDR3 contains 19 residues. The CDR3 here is CASSGRYDGTFTVTGELFF. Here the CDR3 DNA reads TGTGCCAGCAGTGGAAGGTACGATGGGACATTCACCGTCACCGGGGAGCTGTTTTTT.

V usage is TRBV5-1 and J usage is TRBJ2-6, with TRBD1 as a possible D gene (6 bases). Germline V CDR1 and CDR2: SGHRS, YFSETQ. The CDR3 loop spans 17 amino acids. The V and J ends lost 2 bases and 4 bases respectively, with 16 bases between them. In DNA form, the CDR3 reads TGCGCCAGCAGCTTTAGGAGACAGGTTTCAGGGGCCAACGTCCTGACTTTC. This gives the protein CASSFRRQVSGANVLTF.

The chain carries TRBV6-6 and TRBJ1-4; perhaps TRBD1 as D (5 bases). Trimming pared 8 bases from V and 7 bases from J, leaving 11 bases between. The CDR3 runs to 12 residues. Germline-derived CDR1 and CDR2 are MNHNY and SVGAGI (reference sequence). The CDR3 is CASAGGGEKLFF. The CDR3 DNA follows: TGTGCCAGCGCCGGGGGGGGTGAAAAACTGTTTTTT.

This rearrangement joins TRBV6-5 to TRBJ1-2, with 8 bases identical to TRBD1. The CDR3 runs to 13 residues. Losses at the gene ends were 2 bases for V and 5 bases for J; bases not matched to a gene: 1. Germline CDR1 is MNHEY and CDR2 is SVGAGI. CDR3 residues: CASSYRQGYGYTF. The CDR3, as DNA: TGTGCCAGCAGTTACCGACAGGGGTATGGCTACACCTTC.

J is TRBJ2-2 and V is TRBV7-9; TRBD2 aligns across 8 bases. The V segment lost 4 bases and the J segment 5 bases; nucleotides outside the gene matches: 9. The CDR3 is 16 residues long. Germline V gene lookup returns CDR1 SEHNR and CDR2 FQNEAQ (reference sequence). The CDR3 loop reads CASSWVGAGVTGELFF. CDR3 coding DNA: TGTGCCAGCAGCTGGGTAGGAGCGGGGGTTACCGGGGAGCTGTTTTTT.

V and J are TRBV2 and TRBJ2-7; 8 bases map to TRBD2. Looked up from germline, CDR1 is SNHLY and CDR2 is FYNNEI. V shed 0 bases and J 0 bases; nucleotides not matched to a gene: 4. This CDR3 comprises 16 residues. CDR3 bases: TGTGCCAGCAGTGAAGCGCGGGGGGACGTCTCCTACGAGCAGTACTTC. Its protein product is CASSEARGDVSYEQYF.

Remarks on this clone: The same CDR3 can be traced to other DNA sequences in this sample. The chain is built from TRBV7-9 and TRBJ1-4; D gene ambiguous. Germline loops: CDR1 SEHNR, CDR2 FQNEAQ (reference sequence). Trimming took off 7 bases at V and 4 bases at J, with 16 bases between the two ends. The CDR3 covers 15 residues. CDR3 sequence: CASTEGSVNNEKLFF. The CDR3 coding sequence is TGTGCCAGCACCGAAGGAAGCGTAAATAATGAAAAACTGTTTTTT. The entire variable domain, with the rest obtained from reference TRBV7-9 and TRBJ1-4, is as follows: DTGVSQNPRHKITKRGQNVTFRCDPISEHNRLYWYRQTLGQGPEFLTYFQNEAQLEKSRLLSDRFSAERPKGSFSTLEIQRTEQGDSAMYLCASTEGSVNNEKLFFGSGTQLSVL.